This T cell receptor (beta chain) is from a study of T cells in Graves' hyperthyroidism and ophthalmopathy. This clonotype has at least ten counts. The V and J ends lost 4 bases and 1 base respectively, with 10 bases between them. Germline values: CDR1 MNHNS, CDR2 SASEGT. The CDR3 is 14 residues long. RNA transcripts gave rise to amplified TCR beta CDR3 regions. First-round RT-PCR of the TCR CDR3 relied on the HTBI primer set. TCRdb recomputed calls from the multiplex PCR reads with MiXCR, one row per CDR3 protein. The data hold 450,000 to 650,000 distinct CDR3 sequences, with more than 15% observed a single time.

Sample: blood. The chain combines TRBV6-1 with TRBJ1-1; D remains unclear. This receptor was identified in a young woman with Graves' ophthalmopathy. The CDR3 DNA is TGTGCCAGCAGTGCAACAGAGACGAACACTGAAGCTTTCTTT. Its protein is CASSATETNTEAFF.